The entry below describes one TCR beta chain. Its antigen is still unknown. Whole-blood total RNA was extracted without T cell sorting. After re-calling the 5' RACE reads, TCRdb lists one entry per CDR3 protein, DNA absent. This sample contains around 380,000 distinct CDR3 sequences. The sample belongs to a study of monozygotic twins with inflammatory bowel disease. Germline-derived CDR1 and CDR2 are SGDLS and YYNGEE. There are 14 residues in the CDR3. Overall study results and limits: Using the inverse Simpson index, IBD patients had lower TCRbeta diversity than healthy co-twins.

The clonotype comes from a human donor with ulcerative colitis or Crohn's disease, or a healthy co-twin of an affected twin (not recorded which). Source material: blood. The rearrangement joins TRBV9 to TRBJ1-5; TCRdb lists TRBD1, though no DNA is available to test this call. The CDR3 reads CASSVGRDDQPQHF.